The entry below gives a single T cell receptor (beta chain) sequence along with its context. V gave up 0 bases and J gave up 6 bases, with 15 bases separating them. Germline V lookup: CDR1 MGHRA, CDR2 YSYEKL. The CDR3 has 16 amino acids. The data were taken from a study of shared clonotypes between healthy human individuals. The naive CD8 population came from CD45RO-negative cells selected for CCR7, without terminally differentiated effector memory CD45RA+ cells. Repertoires were generated with immunoSEQ multiplex PCR, while TCRdb's copy carries only in-frame clones and drops some. Of some 2.1 million clones listed, about 95% are singletons.

The receptor was isolated from a man aged 18 to 29 in good health. The chain combines TRBV4-1 with TRBJ1-5; no reliable D call. Material: naive CD8+ T cells sorted from blood. CDR3 nucleotide sequence: TGCGCCAGCAGCCAAGATGGATCCAGGCGGGGTCAGCCCCAGCATTTT. Translation gives CASSQDGSRRGQPQHF.